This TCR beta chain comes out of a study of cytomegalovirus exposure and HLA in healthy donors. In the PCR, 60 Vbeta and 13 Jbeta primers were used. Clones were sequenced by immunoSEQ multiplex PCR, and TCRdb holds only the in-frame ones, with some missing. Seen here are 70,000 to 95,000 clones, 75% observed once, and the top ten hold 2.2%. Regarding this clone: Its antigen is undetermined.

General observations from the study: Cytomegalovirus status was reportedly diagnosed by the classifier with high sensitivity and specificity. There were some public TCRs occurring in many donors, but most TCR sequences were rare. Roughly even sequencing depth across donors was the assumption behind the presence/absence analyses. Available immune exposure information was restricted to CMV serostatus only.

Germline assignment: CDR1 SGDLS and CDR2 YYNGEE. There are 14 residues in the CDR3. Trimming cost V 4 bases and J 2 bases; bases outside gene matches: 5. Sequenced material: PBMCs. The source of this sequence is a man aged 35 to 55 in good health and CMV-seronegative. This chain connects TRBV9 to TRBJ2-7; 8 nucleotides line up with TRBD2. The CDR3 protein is CASSPSSGAYEQYF. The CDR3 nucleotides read TGTGCCAGCAGCCCGAGTAGCGGGGCCTACGAGCAGTACTTC.